One sample yielded the 28 T cell receptor beta chains listed below, sequenced in a study of identical twins. TCRdb redid the calling of the 5' RACE reads with MiXCR, one entry per CDR3 protein. The repertoire holds hundreds of thousands of distinct CDR3 sequences, with more than 20% as singletons. These data are also associated with another study on T cells expressing NK-cell markers.

The specimen was CD4+ T cells sorted from blood. These TCRs come from a woman aged 18-29 years in good health.

This clonotype has just a few counts. The chain joins TRBV12-3 or TRBV12-4 to TRBJ2-3; perhaps TRBD2 as D (6 bases). The CDR3 runs to 15 residues. The V end lost 3 bases, the J end lost 4 bases, and 14 bases lay between the germline ends. The CDR3, as DNA: TGTGCCAGCAGTTTGAGGGGAGGCGAGGCAGATACGCAGTATTTT. It encodes CASSLRGGEADTQYF.

The chain joins TRBV7-9 to TRBJ2-2; D call uncertain. In germline, CDR1 is SEHNR, CDR2 FQNEAQ (reference sequence). Trimming pared 2 bases from V and 7 bases from J, leaving 8 bases between. The CDR3 consists of 13 residues. The CDR3 sequence: CASSLLGFGELFF. CDR3 DNA sequence: TGTGCCAGCAGCTTACTTGGATTCGGGGAGCTGTTTTTT.

There are a few counts of this clonotype. This chain links TRBV27 with TRBJ2-2, with TRBD1 identical over 7 bases. CDR1 is MNHEY, CDR2 SMNVEV, per germline (reference sequence). The CDR3 extends over 17 amino acids. The ends lost 1 base at V and 2 bases at J; junction bases unmatched: 7. CDR3 nucleotide sequence: TGTGCCAGCAGTTTATTCGGGGACAGACTTAACACCGGGGAGCTGTTTTTT. Amino acids: CASSLFGDRLNTGELFF.

This rearrangement joins TRBV5-5 to TRBJ2-5; the match to TRBD2 covers 8 bases. CDR1 is SGHKS, CDR2 YYEKEE, per germline (reference sequence). Unmatched junction bases numbered 8, after V lost 2 bases and J lost 2 bases. The CDR3 runs to 16 residues. CDR3 nucleotide sequence: TGTGCCAGCAGCTTACGACCCACGGGGGGGCAAGAGACCCAGTACTTC. This sequence encodes CASSLRPTGGQETQYF.

The sample holds a few counts of this clonotype. This chain uses TRBV20-1 with TRBJ2-1, with a weak D call TRBD2 (6 bases). The V gene lost 3 bases and the J gene lost 8 bases, with 11 bases spanning the gap. CDR3 size: 12 residues. Germline loops: CDR1 DFQATT, CDR2 SNEGSKA (reference sequence). The CDR3 loop is CSASGSGYEQFF. Written as DNA, the CDR3 is TGCAGTGCTAGCGGGAGTGGATATGAGCAGTTCTTC.

V usage is TRBV12-3 or TRBV12-4 and J usage is TRBJ2-4; D ambiguous. V dropped 1 base and J dropped 6 bases, with 7 bases sitting between them. CDR3 length equals 13 residues. CDR3 loop: CASSLGRINIQYF. CDR3 nucleotide sequence: TGTGCCAGCAGTTTAGGCAGAATAAACATTCAGTACTTC.

V gene TRBV29-1 combines with J gene TRBJ1-1, with 8 bases identical to TRBD1. This CDR3 comprises 11 residues. The germline CDR1 and CDR2 sequences are SQVTM and ANQGSEA. The V segment lost 4 bases and the J segment 10 bases; nucleotides outside the gene matches: 5. Here the CDR3 DNA reads TGCAGCGTTGGGGCAGGGGGCAGAGCTTTCTTT. It encodes CSVGAGGRAFF.

V usage is TRBV24-1 and J usage is TRBJ2-1, with TRBD1 matching 7 bases. Germline V gene sequence: CDR1 KGHDR, CDR2 SFDVKD. This CDR3 has 18 amino acids. The ends lost 1 base at V and 3 bases at J; junction bases unmatched: 11. DNA for the CDR3: TGTGCCACCAGTGATTTTGACAGGGATAGAACGTACTACAATGAGCAGTTCTTC. This codes for CATSDFDRDRTYYNEQFF.

This clonotype was seen only once. This chain connects TRBV27 to TRBJ2-1; D is uncertain. Germline loops: CDR1 MNHEY, CDR2 SMNVEV (reference sequence). V was pared by 2 bases and J by 0 bases, with 11 bases between. There are 16 residues in the CDR3. CDR3 nucleotides: TGTGCCAGCAGTTTAGTGCGGAGCCGCTCCTACAATGAGCAGTTCTTC. It encodes CASSLVRSRSYNEQFF.

The genes are TRBV5-1 and TRBJ2-7, with D maybe TRBD2 (6 bases). V was pared by 1 base and J by 6 bases, with 17 bases between. Germline V gene lookup returns CDR1 SGHRS and CDR2 YFSETQ. CDR3 length: 15 residues. In nucleotides, the CDR3 is TGCGCCAGCAGCTTGTTTTTGGGGGGTTCTGGCGAGCAGTACTTC. It codes for CASSLFLGGSGEQYF.

The chain couples TRBV11-1 to TRBJ2-1; TRBD2 matches at 14 bases. The CDR3 extends over 18 amino acids. Trimming removed 11 bases from V and 3 bases from J; junction bases left unmatched: 15. CDR1 SGHAT and CDR2 FQDESV come from the germline V gene (reference sequence). This CDR3 reads CAPGATSGREEDYNEQFF. For the CDR3, the DNA is TGTGCCCCGGGGGCGACTAGCGGGAGGGAAGAAGACTACAATGAGCAGTTCTTC. The full variable domain, rest sourced from reference TRBV11-1 and TRBJ2-1, is EAEVAQSPRYKITEKSQAVAFWCDPISGHATLYWYRQILGQGPELLVQFQDESVVDDSQLPKDRFSAERLKGVDSTLKIQPAELGDSAMYLCAPGATSGREEDYNEQFFGPGTRLTVL.

This clonotype came up many times. The V call is TRBV5-5, the J call TRBJ2-2; D may be TRBD1 (6 bases). CDR1 is SGHKS, CDR2 YYEKEE, per germline (reference sequence). Trimming took 4 bases from V and 3 from J, leaving 13 bases between them. The CDR3 sequence is 15 residues long. CDR3 protein: CASSPTGGDTGELFF. CDR3 sequence (DNA): TGTGCCAGCAGCCCGACAGGCGGTGACACCGGGGAGCTGTTTTTT.

The table lists this clonotype with a few counts. V usage is TRBV7-2 and J usage is TRBJ2-7; 7 bases map to TRBD2. The germline CDR1 and CDR2 sequences are SGHTA and FQGNSA. This CDR3 region has 14 residues. V lost 4 bases to trimming and J lost 5 bases; unmatched junction nucleotides: 8. As DNA, the CDR3 is TGTGCCAGCAGCTCTCTCCGACTAGCCCACGAGCAGTACTTC. It specifies CASSSLRLAHEQYF.

The chain uses TRBV3-1 and TRBJ2-5; no clear D. Germline-derived CDR1 and CDR2 are LGHDT and YNNKEL (reference sequence). The CDR3 covers 15 residues. V dropped 0 bases and J dropped 5 bases, with 13 bases sitting between them. The CDR3 nucleotides read TGTGCCAGCAGCCAAGAGCAGGCCTTGGGGGAGACCCAGTACTTC. Its protein is CASSQEQALGETQYF.

This rearrangement joins TRBV7-8 to TRBJ2-1; 9 bases fit TRBD2. The J segment lost 9 bases and the V segment lost 3 bases, leaving 9 bases of the junction unmatched. CDR1 SGHVS and CDR2 FQNEAQ come from the germline V gene. This CDR3 region has 15 residues. CDR3: CASSFPGVAGVEQFF. CDR3 DNA: TGTGCCAGCAGCTTCCCCGGGGTAGCGGGGGTTGAGCAGTTCTTC.

CDR3 in DNA: TGTGCCAGCAGTTGGGACCTCTATAGCAATCAGCCCCAGCATTTT. Its translation is CASSWDLYSNQPQHF. The chain combines TRBV6-5 with TRBJ1-5; weak D call: TRBD1 (5 bases). V was trimmed by 4 bases and J by 0 bases, leaving 10 bases between them. The germline CDR1 and CDR2 sequences are MNHEY and SVGAGI. The CDR3 consists of 15 residues.

The V call is TRBV24-1, the J call TRBJ1-6; D not certain. V shed 3 bases and J shed 11 bases, with 19 bases lying between them. CDR3 length: 16 residues. Per germline, CDR1 KGHDR and CDR2 SFDVKD. CDR3 in amino acids: CATSDRRVKNRTPLHF. The CDR3 region has the DNA TGTGCCACCAGTGATCGCCGGGTCAAGAATAGGACACCCCTCCACTTT.

This sequence joins TRBV20-1 and TRBJ2-5; possible D gene TRBD1, 6 bases. Looked up from germline, CDR1 is DFQATT and CDR2 is SNEGSKA (reference sequence). The CDR3 extends over 12 amino acids. The germline V and J ends were trimmed by 5 bases and 4 bases, with 11 bases remaining between them. The CDR3 sequence: CSASTGGETQYF. Written as DNA, the CDR3 is TGCAGTGCTTCGACAGGTGGAGAGACCCAGTACTTC.

At least ten counts were recorded for this clonotype. The chain combines TRBV12-3 or TRBV12-4 with TRBJ1-1, with D perhaps TRBD1 (6 bases). The CDR3 loop spans 11 amino acids. V lost 6 bases and J 4 bases, leaving 6 bases between the germline ends. The CDR3 nucleotides are TGTGCCAGCAGCAGGGGCACTGAAGCTTTCTTT. Translating gives CASSRGTEAFF.

This clonotype has only a few counts. This may arise from a read error, as a much more abundant clone is one base away. The chain joins TRBV5-1 to TRBJ1-1; a possible D gene is TRBD1 (5 bases). The CDR3 contains 14 residues. Trimming removed 0 bases from V and 2 bases from J, with 8 bases in between. The germline CDR1 and CDR2 sequences are SGHRS and YFSETQ. CDR3 coding DNA: TGCGCCAGCAGCTTGGAAAGGGGAAACACTGAAGCTTTCTTT. Translated: CASSLERGNTEAFF. Looking up the rest from reference TRBV5-1 and TRBJ1-1 gives the full variable domain: KAGVTQTPRYLIKTRGQQVTLSCSPISGHRSVSWYQQTPGQGLQFLFEYFSETQRNKGNFPGRFSGRQFSNSRSEMNVSTLELGDSALYLCASSLERGNTEAFFGQGTRLTVV.

This clonotype has a handful of counts. This chain links TRBV3-1 with TRBJ2-3; no clear D gene. V was clipped by 6 bases and J by 7 bases, with 11 bases between them. Germline V gene sequence: CDR1 LGHDT, CDR2 YNNKEL (reference sequence). CDR3 length equals 12 residues. The CDR3 DNA follows: TGTGCCAGCAGTCCTGACCATAATACGCAGTATTTT. Its protein product is CASSPDHNTQYF.

This clonotype was detected a few times. The V and J genes are TRBV18 and TRBJ2-1; tentatively, D is TRBD1 (5 bases). The CDR3 extends over 16 amino acids. V shed 5 bases and J shed 6 bases, with 20 bases lying between them. Germline CDR1 KGHSH, CDR2 LQKENI. CDR3 in DNA: TGTGCCAGCTCAGACAGCCGGGCCCCGAAGGCCAATGAGCAGTTCTTC. It specifies CASSDSRAPKANEQFF.

This clonotype was counted a few times. The chain recombines TRBV7-2 with TRBJ1-5, with a possible D match to TRBD1 (5 bases). Trimming took off 5 bases at V and 8 bases at J, with 16 bases between the two ends. Germline CDR1 is SGHTA and CDR2 is FQGNSA. CDR3 length: 14 amino acids. In DNA, the CDR3 is TGTGCCAGCAGCATACAGGCCGATCTTAAGCCCCAGCATTTT. It encodes CASSIQADLKPQHF.

The chain recombines TRBV20-1 with TRBJ2-3, with 7 positions matching TRBD2. There are 16 residues in the CDR3. Germline assignment: CDR1 DFQATT and CDR2 SNEGSKA (reference sequence). J was trimmed by 0 bases and V by 3 bases; bases with no gene match: 9. CDR3 sequence reads: CSARGRGDGSTDTQYF. DNA for the CDR3: TGCAGTGCTAGGGGGAGGGGTGACGGAAGCACAGATACGCAGTATTTT.

This clonotype was counted between two and nine times. The chain links TRBV12-5 to TRBJ1-3, with D possibly being TRBD1 (5 bases). V was shortened by 4 bases and J by 2 bases, with 9 bases between the two germline ends. The CDR3 is made up of 14 amino acids. Germline lookup yields CDR1 LGHNT and CDR2 FRNRAP. CDR3 residues: CASGSGQPGNTIYF. Here the CDR3 DNA reads TGTGCTAGTGGTTCGGGGCAGCCTGGAAACACCATATATTTT.

This chain uses TRBV20-1 with TRBJ2-2, with 8 bases that match TRBD2. Germline values: CDR1 DFQATT, CDR2 SNEGSKA (reference sequence). The CDR3 loop spans 15 amino acids. V was clipped by 7 bases and J by 6 bases; unmatched bases: 13. CDR3 nucleotide sequence: TGCAGTGTTTCCCGAGTAGCGGGAAGAGCCGGGGAGCTGTTTTTT. This sequence encodes CSVSRVAGRAGELFF.

The V call is TRBV6-1, the J call TRBJ2-4; D uncertain. CDR3 length: 13 residues. Germline assignment: CDR1 MNHNS and CDR2 SASEGT. V gave up 1 base and J gave up 7 bases, with 8 bases separating them. CDR3 sequence (DNA): TGTGCCAGCAGTGAAGGATCAGGCAACATTCAGTACTTC. Translation gives CASSEGSGNIQYF.

This chain joins TRBV7-6 and TRBJ1-1, with D maybe TRBD1 (6 bases). V was trimmed by 5 bases and J by 10 bases, leaving 14 bases between them. Germline V CDR1 and CDR2: SGHVS, FNYEAQ. The CDR3 loop spans 12 amino acids. CDR3 DNA: TGTGCCAGCAGCAATCTTAAAGGGGGAGCTTTCTTT. Protein product: CASSNLKGGAFF. The full variable domain, in which reference TRBV7-6 and TRBJ1-1 provide the parts outside the CDR3, is GAGVSQSPRYKVTKRGQDVALRCDPISGHVSLYWYRQALGQGPEFLTYFNYEAQQDKSGLPNDRFSAERPEGSISTLTIQRTEQRDSAMYRCASSNLKGGAFFGQGTRLTVV.